This T cell receptor (beta chain) was captured by sequencing in a study of blood T cell repertoires in COVID-19 (dated by TCRdb to 2018 to 2021). Study-level background: Samples covering the acute and convalescent phases of COVID-19 were provided by collaborators in the United States, Italy and Spain. The repertoires were released in a freely available public database intended as a resource for research on the immune response to SARS-CoV-2. The dataset comprised deeply sampled blood TCRbeta repertoires from subjects exposed to, actively infected with, or recovered from COVID-19. The material from the prospective study consisted of cDNA or gDNA derived from T cells, B-cell-depleted T cells, or PBMCs. Where available, HLA class I and class II types were obtained from metadata supplied by the sample provider rather than from assay-based typing. Sample metadata almost always included a de-identified subject ID, COVID-19 status, age in years and sex. Samples were obtained from the ongoing ImmuneRACE study (first 160 participants) and from over a thousand subjects provided by 6 global collaborators. Points the paper makes about the study in general: The amount of clinical and demographic metadata varied by source and participant and was provided uncurated.

TCRbeta CDR3 regions were amplified from genomic DNA using the immunoSEQ Assay, a bias-controlled multiplex PCR. Per the original workflow: The number of nucleated cells in each sample was estimated by amplification of reference gene primers within the assay. To quantify the absolute abundance of each unique TCRbeta CDR3 rearrangement, sequence reads were collapsed and filtered. For each sample, productive Simpson clonality was calculated as the square root of Simpson's diversity index across productive rearrangements. The table comes from immuneACCESS by way of TCRdb, which keeps in-frame sequences with V and J called. Part of the clones is missing from these tables; in studies checked, under half for an unresolved V gene and the rest for unknown reasons. The V and J calls and clone size were taken over from that table, and D and trimming were inferred from the DNA. For this sample the table gives around 250,000 clones, of which approximately 84% were detected only once. The ten top clones hold 15% to 19% of the sample.

This clone was seen just once. There is no known antigen for this receptor. No quality values exist for individual bases; no much larger clone is one base distant. In the prospective study, participants were 18 to 89 years old, resided in around 25 geographic areas of the United States, and were enrolled through a virtual design. In the prospective study, cohorts were assigned on the basis of participant-reported clinical history obtained from a screening survey and a study questionnaire. For ImmuneRACE Cohort 3, a participant was defined as recovered based on two consecutive negative NP/OP PCR tests, clearance by a healthcare professional, or resolution of symptoms. In the prospective study, mobile phlebotomists collected whole blood, serum and a nasopharyngeal or oropharyngeal swab from each participant. Prospective study participants could optionally give additional blood draws and questionnaires over an approximately two-month period. Before DNA extraction, blood samples from the prospective study were shipped at room temperature or frozen.

The TCR sequence derives from a man aged 18 to 30 who had recovered from COVID-19. The sequenced material came from PBMCs or T cells enriched from blood (not recorded which).

The sequenced DNA: TGTGCCAGCAGTGATATGGCAGGGCCATTGGGTTCACCCCTCCACTTT. Its amino acids are CASSDMAGPLGSPLHF. The rearranged chain carries TRBV2 and TRBJ1-6; the best D guess is TRBD1, with 5 bases matching. CDR1 and CDR2, looked up from the germline V gene, are SNHLY and FYNNEI. The CDR3 goes from the cysteine to the phenylalanine over 16 residues. Of all the DNA, just the CDR3 is kept, 48 bases in frame from base 1. V drops 3 bases and J drops 9 bases, leaving 18 bases in between.